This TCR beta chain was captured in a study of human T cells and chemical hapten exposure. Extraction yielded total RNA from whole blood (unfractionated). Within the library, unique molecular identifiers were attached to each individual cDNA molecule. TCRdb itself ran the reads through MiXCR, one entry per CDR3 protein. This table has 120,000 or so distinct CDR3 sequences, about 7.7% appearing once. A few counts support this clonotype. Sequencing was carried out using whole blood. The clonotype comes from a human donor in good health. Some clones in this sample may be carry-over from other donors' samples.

The CDR3 spells CATSDSGGSLHNEQFF. The CDR3 DNA reads TGTGCCACCAGTGATTCAGGCGGGAGTCTCCACAATGAGCAGTTCTTC. The chain carries TRBV24-1 and TRBJ2-1, with TRBD2 matching 7 bases. The CDR3 has 16 amino acids. From germline, CDR1 is KGHDR and CDR2 SFDVKD. With V trimmed by 2 bases and J by 5 bases, 8 bases remained unmatched.